This is a list of T cell receptor beta chains from one sample in a study of T cells after yellow fever vaccination. MiXCR, applied by TCRdb to the 5' RACE reads, yields one record per CDR3 protein. Of 350,000 or so distinct CDR3 sequences listed, roughly 8% are singletons. Sequences were derived from PBMCs, sampled approximately 47 days after the first yellow fever vaccination. The receptors originated from a man aged 18 to 30 who received the YFV17D yellow fever vaccine. Both conserved end residues are trimmed from each CDR3. The order of the fields is J gene, D gene, V gene, CDR3 protein. The D gene is left open where the match is weak.

J gene: TRBJ1-6
D gene: -
V gene: TRBV18
CDR3 protein: ASSSDTGSYNSPLH

J gene: TRBJ2-5
D gene: -
V gene: TRBV5-1
CDR3 protein: ASSLGGEVETQY

J gene: TRBJ1-4
D gene: -
V gene: TRBV12-3/TRBV12-4
CDR3 protein: ASSGIRENEKLF

J gene: TRBJ2-4
D gene: TRBD1
V gene: TRBV2
CDR3 protein: ASSPFRDSVAKNIQY

J gene: TRBJ1-5
D gene: TRBD1
V gene: TRBV7-2
CDR3 protein: ASSTGQGDQPQH

J gene: TRBJ2-1
D gene: TRBD2
V gene: TRBV27
CDR3 protein: ASSLTASGNNEQF

J gene: TRBJ1-2
D gene: TRBD1
V gene: TRBV15
CDR3 protein: ATSRDAGGNYGYT

J gene: TRBJ2-7
D gene: -
V gene: TRBV29-1
CDR3 protein: SVSGHFSYEQY

J gene: TRBJ1-2
D gene: TRBD1
V gene: TRBV7-2
CDR3 protein: ASSQDRGQTGYT

J gene: TRBJ2-3
D gene: TRBD1
V gene: TRBV7-2
CDR3 protein: ASSQMQTGKDTQY

J gene: TRBJ2-5
D gene: TRBD2
V gene: TRBV5-1
CDR3 protein: ASSLELAGGPETQY

J gene: TRBJ2-1
D gene: -
V gene: TRBV6-5
CDR3 protein: ASSYSTLNEQF

J gene: TRBJ2-5
D gene: -
V gene: TRBV9
CDR3 protein: ASSPGEGSRETQY

J gene: TRBJ2-2
D gene: TRBD1
V gene: TRBV11-2
CDR3 protein: ASSPITGGTGELF

J gene: TRBJ2-1
D gene: -
V gene: TRBV4-3
CDR3 protein: ASSTRRDTTEQF

J gene: TRBJ2-2
D gene: -
V gene: TRBV9
CDR3 protein: ASSVAYLGGGELF

J gene: TRBJ1-3
D gene: -
V gene: TRBV28
CDR3 protein: ASSSQGPSGNTIY

J gene: TRBJ1-2
D gene: -
V gene: TRBV20-1
CDR3 protein: SAQTGHFYGYT

J gene: TRBJ2-2
D gene: TRBD1
V gene: TRBV4-3
CDR3 protein: ASSHTGAGELF

J gene: TRBJ1-1
D gene: -
V gene: TRBV4-3
CDR3 protein: ASSQEAARRGQAEAF

J gene: TRBJ2-3
D gene: -
V gene: TRBV20-1
CDR3 protein: SARVTGPDTQY

J gene: TRBJ1-6
D gene: -
V gene: TRBV4-1
CDR3 protein: ASSQDWAEQSPLH

J gene: TRBJ2-1
D gene: TRBD1
V gene: TRBV7-2
CDR3 protein: ASSQRQGAYNEQF

J gene: TRBJ2-1
D gene: TRBD1
V gene: TRBV5-1
CDR3 protein: ASSLGPPDRGQYEQF

J gene: TRBJ2-6
D gene: -
V gene: TRBV12-3/TRBV12-4
CDR3 protein: ASSFRGAGANVLT

J gene: TRBJ2-1
D gene: TRBD2
V gene: TRBV2
CDR3 protein: ASRFPSSGGITYNEQF

J gene: TRBJ2-3
D gene: TRBD1
V gene: TRBV4-3
CDR3 protein: ASSQRDRVLDTQY

J gene: TRBJ2-2
D gene: -
V gene: TRBV11-2
CDR3 protein: ASSLPQASPGELF

J gene: TRBJ1-2
D gene: -
V gene: TRBV15
CDR3 protein: ATSRDSADHLYGYT

J gene: TRBJ2-1
D gene: -
V gene: TRBV7-3
CDR3 protein: ASSLRHAGYNEQF

J gene: TRBJ2-1
D gene: -
V gene: TRBV5-1
CDR3 protein: ASNSGNEQF

J gene: TRBJ2-5
D gene: -
V gene: TRBV4-2
CDR3 protein: ASSPGPFQETQY

J gene: TRBJ1-3
D gene: TRBD1
V gene: TRBV6-1
CDR3 protein: ASRETGGPGNTIY

J gene: TRBJ2-1
D gene: TRBD1
V gene: TRBV5-1
CDR3 protein: ASSWGRTGGTGQF

J gene: TRBJ2-5
D gene: -
V gene: TRBV7-6
CDR3 protein: ASSLKDRHLATETQY

J gene: TRBJ1-2
D gene: -
V gene: TRBV4-1
CDR3 protein: ASSPPHPGRQNYGYT

J gene: TRBJ2-3
D gene: TRBD2
V gene: TRBV12-3/TRBV12-4
CDR3 protein: ASSSQGLTDTQY

J gene: TRBJ2-1
D gene: -
V gene: TRBV2
CDR3 protein: ASSESGGEQF

J gene: TRBJ2-7
D gene: -
V gene: TRBV4-1
CDR3 protein: ASSQESRGGYNEQY

J gene: TRBJ1-6
D gene: -
V gene: TRBV5-1
CDR3 protein: ASSFGMNSPLH

J gene: TRBJ1-1
D gene: -
V gene: TRBV12-3/TRBV12-4
CDR3 protein: ASTWAGAPMNTEAF

J gene: TRBJ1-1
D gene: TRBD1
V gene: TRBV5-1
CDR3 protein: ASSASTGGARNTEAF

J gene: TRBJ2-1
D gene: TRBD1
V gene: TRBV24-1
CDR3 protein: ATSDDRDEQF

J gene: TRBJ2-2
D gene: -
V gene: TRBV5-1
CDR3 protein: ASSATDTGELF

J gene: TRBJ2-3
D gene: TRBD2
V gene: TRBV7-9
CDR3 protein: ASSLVSGGSTDTQY

J gene: TRBJ2-3
D gene: TRBD2
V gene: TRBV12-3/TRBV12-4
CDR3 protein: ASRTYRDYTDTQY

J gene: TRBJ1-6
D gene: -
V gene: TRBV5-1
CDR3 protein: ASSERNSYNSPLH

J gene: TRBJ1-1
D gene: TRBD1
V gene: TRBV6-5
CDR3 protein: ASSYRDRGPNTEAF

J gene: TRBJ2-1
D gene: TRBD1
V gene: TRBV5-1
CDR3 protein: ASSRGQNNEQF

J gene: TRBJ1-2
D gene: -
V gene: TRBV10-2
CDR3 protein: ASSETYTHTSYGYT

J gene: TRBJ2-2
D gene: TRBD1
V gene: TRBV7-9
CDR3 protein: ASSFPGQTNTGELF

J gene: TRBJ2-5
D gene: TRBD2
V gene: TRBV11-2
CDR3 protein: ASSLGSPGLGSTQY